A single sample gave rise to the 7 T cell receptor beta chains below, sequenced in a study of blood T cell repertoires in COVID-19. TCRdb keeps only in-frame clones here, not all; method: immunoSEQ multiplex PCR. The sample holds around 280,000 clones; approximately 86% are singletons and the top ten take about 2.2%. Input material: peripheral blood. Receptors were obtained from a young woman who had recovered from COVID-19.

The rearrangement uses TRBV19 and TRBJ2-7, with 12 nucleotides matching TRBD1. CDR3 length: 15 residues. J gave up 0 bases and V 3 bases, and 0 bases lay outside the gene matches. Germline V gives CDR1 LNHDA, CDR2 SQIVND (reference sequence). This CDR3 reads CASSMGQGASYEQYF. DNA for the CDR3: TGTGCCAGTAGTATGGGACAGGGGGCCTCCTACGAGCAGTACTTC.

The V call is TRBV29-1, the J call TRBJ2-7, with 10 bases fitting TRBD2. The germline V gene has CDR1 SQVTM and CDR2 ANQGSEA. CDR3 length: 15 amino acids. Losses at the gene ends were 2 bases for V and 3 bases for J; bases not matched to a gene: 7. CDR3 loop: CSVESGLAGVYEQYF. For the CDR3, the DNA is TGCAGCGTTGAATCGGGTCTAGCGGGAGTCTACGAGCAGTACTTC.

The CDR3 sequence is CASTATGTGQPQHF. For the CDR3, the DNA is TGTGCCAGCACCGCGACAGGGACAGGTCAGCCCCAGCATTTT. The V and J genes are TRBV27 and TRBJ1-5, with TRBD1 matching over 8 bases. Trimming removed 7 bases from V and 6 bases from J; junction bases left unmatched: 8. Germline CDR1 and CDR2: MNHEY and SMNVEV (reference sequence). The CDR3 runs 14 residues.

The chain joins TRBV3-1 (or the pseudogene TRBV3-2) to TRBJ1-6; a possible D gene is TRBD1 (5 bases). CDR1 is LGHDT, CDR2 YNNKEL, per germline (reference sequence). Trimming removed 4 bases at V and 7 bases at J, with 14 bases between. This CDR3 has 15 residues. DNA for the CDR3: TGTGCCAGCAGCCCCAGAAACACAGGAAATTCACCCCTCCACTTT. This encodes CASSPRNTGNSPLHF.

The chain carries TRBV5-4 and TRBJ2-7; 7 bases map to TRBD1. Germline-derived CDR1 and CDR2 are SGHNT and YYREEE (reference sequence). There are 14 residues in the CDR3. The V segment lost 4 bases and the J segment 5 bases; nucleotides outside the gene matches: 9. CDR3 region: CASSHIITGDEQYF. The CDR3 nucleotides read TGTGCCAGCAGCCACATCATAACAGGGGACGAGCAGTACTTC.

This chain uses TRBV30 with TRBJ1-2; 7 positions agree with TRBD1. Trimming cost V 4 bases and J 2 bases; bases outside gene matches: 7. Per germline, CDR1 GTSNPN and CDR2 SVGIG (reference sequence). The CDR3 is 14 amino acids. CDR3 in amino acids: CAWTLDRRNYGYTF. As DNA, the CDR3 is TGTGCCTGGACCTTGGACAGGCGCAACTATGGCTACACCTTC. The full variable domain, completed using reference TRBV30 and TRBJ1-2, is SQTIHQWPATLVQPVGSPLSLECTVEGTSNPNLYWYRQAAGRGLQLLFYSVGIGQISSEVPQNLSASRPQDRQFILSSKKLLLSDSGFYLCAWTLDRRNYGYTFGSGTRLTVV.

This chain links TRBV15 with TRBJ2-6; weak D call: TRBD1 (5 bases). V was pared by 8 bases and J by 4 bases, with 12 bases between. The CDR3 contains 14 residues. Germline CDR1 and CDR2: LNHNV and YYDKDF (reference sequence). The CDR3 loop reads CATLGDGGANVLTF. The DNA for the CDR3 is TGTGCCACCCTAGGGGATGGGGGGGCCAACGTCCTGACTTTC.